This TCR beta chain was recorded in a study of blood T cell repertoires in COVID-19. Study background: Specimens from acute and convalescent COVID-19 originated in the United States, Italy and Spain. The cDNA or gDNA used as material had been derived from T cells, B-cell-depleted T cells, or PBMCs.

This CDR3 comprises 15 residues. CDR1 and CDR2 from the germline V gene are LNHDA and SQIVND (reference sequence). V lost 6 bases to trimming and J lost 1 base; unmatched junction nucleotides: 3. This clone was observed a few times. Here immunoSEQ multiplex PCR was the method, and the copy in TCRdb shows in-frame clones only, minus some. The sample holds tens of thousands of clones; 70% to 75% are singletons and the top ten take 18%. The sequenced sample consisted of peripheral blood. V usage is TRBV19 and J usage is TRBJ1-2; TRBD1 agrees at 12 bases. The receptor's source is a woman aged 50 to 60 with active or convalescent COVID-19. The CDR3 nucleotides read TGTGCCAGTAGCCGGGACAGGGGGCGTAACTATGGCTACACCTTC. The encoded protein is CASSRDRGRNYGYTF.